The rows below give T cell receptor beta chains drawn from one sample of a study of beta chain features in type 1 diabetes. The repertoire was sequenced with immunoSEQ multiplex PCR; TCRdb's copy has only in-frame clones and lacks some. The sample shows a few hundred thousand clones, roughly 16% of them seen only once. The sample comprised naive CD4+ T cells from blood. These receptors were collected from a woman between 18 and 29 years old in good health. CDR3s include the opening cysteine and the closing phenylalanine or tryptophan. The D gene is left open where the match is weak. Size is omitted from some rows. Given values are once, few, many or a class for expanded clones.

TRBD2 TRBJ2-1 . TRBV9 TGTGCCAGCAGCGTAGCAACTAGCGGGAGGGGAGATGAGCAGTTCTTC CASSVATSGRGDEQFF
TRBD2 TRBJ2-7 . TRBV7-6 TGTGCCAGCAGCCCCGGGACTAGCGGCGAGCAGTACTTC CASSPGTSGEQYF
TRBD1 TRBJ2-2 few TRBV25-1 TGTGCCAGCAGTGAGGGACAGGGAGGGTTCGGGGAGCTGTTTTTT CASSEGQGGFGELFF
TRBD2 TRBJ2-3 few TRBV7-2 TGTGCCAGCAGCTTAGTCGGCGGGAGGAATACAGATACGCAGTATTTT CASSLVGGRNTDTQYF
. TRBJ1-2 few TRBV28 TGTGCCAGCAGTTTAGGCGGACTCTATGGCTACACCTTC CASSLGGLYGYTF
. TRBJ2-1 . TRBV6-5 TGTGCCAGCAAAAGGGGGACCTTCTCCTACAATGAGCAGTTCTTC CASKRGTFSYNEQFF
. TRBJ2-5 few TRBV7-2 TGTGCCAGCAGCCCCCGCCCTTGGCGGGATAGAGAGACCCAGTACTTC CASSPRPWRDRETQYF
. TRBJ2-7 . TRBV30 TGTGCCTGGAGTGTAGCGGCAGCGCGTCGGCCCTACGAGCAGTACTTC CAWSVAAARRPYEQYF
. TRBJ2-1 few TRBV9 TGTGCCAGCAGCGTTTACGGCTCCTACAATGAGCAGTTCTTC CASSVYGSYNEQFF
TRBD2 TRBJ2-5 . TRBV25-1 TGTGCCAGCGGATCGACTAGCGGGAGAGAGACCCAGTACTTC CASGSTSGRETQYF
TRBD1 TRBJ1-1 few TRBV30 TGTGCCTGGACCTCGGGACAGCCGAACACTGAAGCTTTCTTT CAWTSGQPNTEAFF
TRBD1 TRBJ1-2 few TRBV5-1 TGCGCCAGCAGCTCTCCGACAGGGGGTAGTGGCTACACCTTC CASSSPTGGSGYTF
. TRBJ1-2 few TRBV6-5 TGTGCCAGCAGTGCGACAGCCTGGAACTATGGCTACACCTTC CASSATAWNYGYTF
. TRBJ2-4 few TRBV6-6 TGTGCCAGCAGATTTCAGTTACCAGCCAAAAACATTCAGTACTTC CASRFQLPAKNIQYF
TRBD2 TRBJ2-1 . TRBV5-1 TGCGCCAGCCAGGGACTAGCGGTATACAATGAGCAGTTCTTC CASQGLAVYNEQFF
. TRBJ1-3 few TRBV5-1 TGCGCCAGCAGGATACAATCCTCTGGAAACACCATATATTTT CASRIQSSGNTIYF
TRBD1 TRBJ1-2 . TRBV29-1 TGCAGCGTTGTCGGTCAGGGGGAGGTTGGCTACACCTTC CSVVGQGEVGYTF
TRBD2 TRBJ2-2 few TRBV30 TGTGCCTGGAGTGTAAAAGGAGTTAGCGGGAGACCGAACACCGGGGAGCTGTTTTTT CAWSVKGVSGRPNTGELFF
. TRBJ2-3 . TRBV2 TGTGCCAGCAGTGAATCGCCAGGGTTCACAGATACGCAGTATTTT CASSESPGFTDTQYF
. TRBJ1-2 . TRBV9 TGTGCCAGCAGCGTTCCAGGGTATTATGGCTACACCTTC CASSVPGYYGYTF
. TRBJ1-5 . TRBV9 TGTGCCAGCAGCGTAGAGGGCGGGGCCCAGCATTTT CASSVEGGAQHF
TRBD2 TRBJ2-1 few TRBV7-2 TGTGCCAGCTCGACTAGCGGGACTGACTACAATGAGCAGTTCTTC CASSTSGTDYNEQFF
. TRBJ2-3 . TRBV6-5 TGTGCCAGCAGTCGCCGAGCGGGCCCCGCAGATACGCAGTATTTT CASSRRAGPADTQYF
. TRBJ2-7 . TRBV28 TGTGCCAGCAGTTTCCCCCTATCCTCCGATCATAACGAGCAGTACTTC CASSFPLSSDHNEQYF
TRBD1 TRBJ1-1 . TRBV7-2 TGTGCCAGCAGCTCGGACAGGGGTATCGCTGAAGCTTTCTTT CASSSDRGIAEAFF
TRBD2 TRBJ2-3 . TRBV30 TGTGCCTGGAGTCTCAGCGGGAGGGCCCCAGATACGCAGTATTTT CAWSLSGRAPDTQYF
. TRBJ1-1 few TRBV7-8 TGTGCCAGCAGCCCCTCAGGGGCTGAAGCTTTCTTT CASSPSGAEAFF
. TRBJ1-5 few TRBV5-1 TGCGCCAGCTTTCCATGGACCGCGGGTAATCAGCCCCAGCATTTT CASFPWTAGNQPQHF
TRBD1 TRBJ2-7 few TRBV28 TGTGCCAGCAGTATCGCAGGGGGCAGCTACTACGAGCAGTACTTC CASSIAGGSYYEQYF
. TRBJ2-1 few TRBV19 TGTGCCAGTAGTATAGCGACACCCAATGAGCAGTTCTTC CASSIATPNEQFF
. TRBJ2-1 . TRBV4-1 TGCGCCAGCAGCCCGGAGGGCAGTGAGCAGTTCTTC CASSPEGSEQFF
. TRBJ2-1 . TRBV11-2 TGTGCCAGCAGCTTAGATCCTTATGAGCAGTTCTTC CASSLDPYEQFF
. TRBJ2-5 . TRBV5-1 TGCGCCAGCAGCCCGGGGAGCCAAGAGACCCAGTACTTC CASSPGSQETQYF
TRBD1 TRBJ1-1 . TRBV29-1 TGCAGCGTAACCTCGGGACAGGGAAGGGCAAACACTGAAGCTTTCTTT CSVTSGQGRANTEAFF
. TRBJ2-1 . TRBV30 TGTGCCTGGGCCAGTGGCTTGGAGGGCCCCGACAATGAGCAGTTCTTC CAWASGLEGPDNEQFF
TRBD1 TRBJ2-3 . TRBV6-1 TGTGCCACCCAGGTGGACAGGGGCCCAGATACGCAGTATTTT CATQVDRGPDTQYF
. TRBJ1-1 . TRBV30 TGTGCCTGGAGTCAGGGCACTGAAGCTTTCTTT CAWSQGTEAFF
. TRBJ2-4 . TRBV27 TGTGCCAGCAGCGGCCTGGGGCTAGCCAAAAACATTCAGTACTTC CASSGLGLAKNIQYF
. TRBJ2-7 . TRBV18 TGTGCCAGCTCACCATCGCAGGGGCACGAGCAGTACTTC CASSPSQGHEQYF
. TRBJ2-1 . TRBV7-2 TGTGCCAGCAGCTCCGCCGGGAGTCGGAACAATGAGCAGTTCTTC CASSSAGSRNNEQFF
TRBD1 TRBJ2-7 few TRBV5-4 TGTGCCAGCAGCAGACCGGGACAGGGCTCCCACGAGCAGTACTTC CASSRPGQGSHEQYF
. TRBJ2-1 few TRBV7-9 TGTGCCAGCAGCTTAACCGGGGTCAATGAGCAGTTCTTC CASSLTGVNEQFF
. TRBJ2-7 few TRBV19 TGTGCCAGTAGCCGCTCCGGGACTTCATCCTACGAGCAGTACTTC CASSRSGTSSYEQYF
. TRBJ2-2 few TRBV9 TGTGCCAGCAGCTCCCGACTAGTTCCCGGGGAGCTGTTTTTT CASSSRLVPGELFF
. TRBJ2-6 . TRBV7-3 TGTGCCAGCAGCTCCAGGGTGTCTGGGGCCAACGTCCTGACTTTC CASSSRVSGANVLTF
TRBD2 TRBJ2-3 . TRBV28 TGTGCCAGCAGTTTCCCGGCAAGCGGGGCGGATACGCAGTATTTT CASSFPASGADTQYF
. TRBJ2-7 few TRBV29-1 TGCAGCGTTGCACAGACCTACGAGCAGTACTTC CSVAQTYEQYF
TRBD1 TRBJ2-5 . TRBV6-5 TGTGCCAGCAGTTACGACCACGACAGGGGAAGGCCCCAGTACTTC CASSYDHDRGRPQYF
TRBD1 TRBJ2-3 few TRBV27 TGTGCCAGCAGTTTCATACCACCGGGACAGGGAGATACGCAGTATTTT CASSFIPPGQGDTQYF
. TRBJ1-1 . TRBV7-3 TGTGCCAGCAGCTCACAAGAGAACACTGAAGCTTTCTTT CASSSQENTEAFF
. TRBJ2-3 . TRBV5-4 TGTGCCAGCAGCTTTAAGGAAGCGGCGGATACGCAGTATTTT CASSFKEAADTQYF